This TCR beta chain was observed in a study of T cell responses to AZD1222 COVID-19 vaccine. TCRdb's table, derived via immunoSEQ multiplex PCR, lists solely in-frame clones and lacks some. In the table there are approximately 140,000 clones, 91% of which are singletons. V lost 5 bases to trimming and J lost 5 bases; unmatched junction nucleotides: 6. CDR1 SGHVS and CDR2 FQNEAQ come from the germline V gene. The CDR3 has 15 residues. The sequencing here drew on peripheral blood, taken on day 0 of AZD1222 vaccination. This sequence originates from an adult in good health. The rearrangement uses TRBV7-8 and TRBJ2-5, with 12 bases matching TRBD2. The CDR3 loop is CASSVRLAGDETQYF. The CDR3, as DNA: TGTGCCAGCAGCGTTAGACTAGCGGGAGACGAGACCCAGTACTTC.